This entry concerns a single T cell receptor (beta chain). The antigen is not known. On average, the one heparinised blood draw given by each donor was approximately 0.12 L. This record comes from a study of beta chain features in type 1 diabetes. Study-level findings and limits: Type 1 diabetes patients showed a moderate but significant shortening of TCRB CDR3s in all four CD4+ subsets. For patients and controls alike, PCR might favor shorter templates to the same degree.

Expressed TCRB transcripts were sequenced because the entire RNA isolate underwent reverse transcription. The table came from immunoSEQ multiplex PCR; TCRdb's copy has only in-frame clones and leaves some out. The data hold tens of thousands of clones, with about 60% observed a single time. Germline CDR1 is SNHLY and CDR2 is FYNNEI. The CDR3 is 15 amino acids. After removal of 1 base from V and 4 bases from J, the junction contained 6 bases not matched to a gene. Input material: Tregs from blood. This clonotype was sampled from a woman in her late teens or twenties in good health. The chain joins TRBV2 to TRBJ1-1; TRBD1 matches 7 bases. The CDR3 spells CASSEDEGAGTEAFF. The CDR3 DNA reads as TGTGCCAGCAGTGAAGACGAGGGGGCTGGCACTGAAGCTTTCTTT. Full variable domain (missing parts from reference TRBV2 and TRBJ1-1): EPEVTQTPSHQVTQMGQEVILRCVPISNHLYFYWYRQILGQKVEFLVSFYNNEISEKSEIFDDQFSVERPDGSNFTLKIRSTKLEDSAMYFCASSEDEGAGTEAFFGQGTRLTVV.